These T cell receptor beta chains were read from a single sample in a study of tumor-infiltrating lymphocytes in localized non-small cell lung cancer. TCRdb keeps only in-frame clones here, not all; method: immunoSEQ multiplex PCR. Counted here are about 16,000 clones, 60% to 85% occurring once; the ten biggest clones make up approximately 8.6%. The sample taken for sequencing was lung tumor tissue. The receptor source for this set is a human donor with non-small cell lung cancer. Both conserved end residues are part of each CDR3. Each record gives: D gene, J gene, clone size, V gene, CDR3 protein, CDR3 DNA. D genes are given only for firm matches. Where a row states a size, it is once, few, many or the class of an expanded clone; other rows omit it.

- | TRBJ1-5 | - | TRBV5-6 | CASSQRVGDQINQPQHF | TGTGCCAGCAGCCAGCGAGTAGGGGACCAGATAAATCAGCCCCAGCATTTT
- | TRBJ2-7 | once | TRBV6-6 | CASTLTGTLGVYEQYF | TGTGCCAGCACCCTCACCGGGACCTTGGGCGTATACGAGCAGTACTTC
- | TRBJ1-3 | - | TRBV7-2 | CASSSPHRYSGNTIYF | TGTGCCAGCAGCTCCCCCCACAGATACTCTGGAAACACCATATATTTT
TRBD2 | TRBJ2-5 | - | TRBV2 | CASSIVAGGGETQYF | TGTGCCAGCAGCATCGTAGCGGGGGGTGGAGAGACCCAGTACTTC
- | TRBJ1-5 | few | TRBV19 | CASSSAGNQPQHF | TGTGCCAGTAGCTCGGCAGGCAATCAGCCCCAGCATTTT
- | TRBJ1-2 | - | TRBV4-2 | CASSLGTGNGYTF | TGTGCCAGCAGCTTGGGAACAGGGAATGGCTACACCTTC
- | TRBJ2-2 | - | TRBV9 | CASSPGIANTGELFF | TGTGCCAGCAGCCCAGGGATCGCGAACACCGGGGAGCTGTTTTTT
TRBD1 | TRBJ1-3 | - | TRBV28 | CASSTGGEGNTIYF | TGTGCCAGCAGTACAGGGGGCGAAGGAAACACCATATATTTT
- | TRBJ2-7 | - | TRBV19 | CASRRDHGGYEQYF | TGTGCCAGTAGACGCGATCATGGGGGGTACGAGCAGTACTTC
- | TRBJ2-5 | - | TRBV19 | CASSIVTGPMNF | TGTGCCAGTAGTATAGTGACAGGCCCCATGAACTTC
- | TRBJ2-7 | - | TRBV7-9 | CASSLSGYEQYF | TGTGCCAGCAGCTTAAGCGGGTACGAGCAGTACTTC
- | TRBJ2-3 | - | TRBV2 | CARGTSIGTDTQYF | TGTGCCAGGGGGACTTCAATAGGAACAGATACGCAGTATTTT
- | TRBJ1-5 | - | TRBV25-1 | CASSEYEAGGEGQPQHF | TGTGCCAGCAGTGAATATGAGGCAGGAGGAGAAGGACAGCCCCAGCATTTT
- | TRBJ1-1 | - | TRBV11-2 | CASSWGAGLGGTEAFF | TGTGCCAGCAGCTGGGGGGCGGGTTTAGGGGGCACTGAAGCTTTCTTT
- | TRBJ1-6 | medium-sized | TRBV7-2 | CASSLTPGYNSPLHF | TGTGCCAGCAGCTTAACTCCGGGGTATAATTCACCCCTCCACTTT
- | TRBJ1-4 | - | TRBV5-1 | CASSSGQIPTNEKLFF | TGCGCCAGCAGCTCAGGACAGATTCCAACTAATGAAAAACTGTTTTTT
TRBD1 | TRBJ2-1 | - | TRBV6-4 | CASSPDRVAFNEQFF | TGTGCCAGCAGTCCTGACAGGGTAGCATTCAATGAGCAGTTCTTC
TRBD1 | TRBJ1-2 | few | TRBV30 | CAWSGQGAGGYTF | TGTGCCTGGAGTGGCCAGGGGGCGGGGGGCTACACCTTC
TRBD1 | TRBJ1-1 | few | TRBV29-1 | CSADGQGHTEAFF | TGCAGCGCCGACGGACAGGGCCACACTGAAGCTTTCTTT
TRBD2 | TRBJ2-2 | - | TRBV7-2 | CASSLLAGGANTGELFF | TGTGCCAGCAGCTTATTAGCGGGGGGAGCGAACACCGGGGAGCTGTTTTTT
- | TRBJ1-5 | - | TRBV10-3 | CAIREGPGQPQHF | TGTGCCATCAGGGAGGGCCCTGGACAGCCCCAGCATTTT
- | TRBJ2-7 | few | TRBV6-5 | CATVDSSYEQYF | TGTGCGACCGTCGATTCTTCCTACGAGCAGTACTTC
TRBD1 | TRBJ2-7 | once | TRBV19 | CASSMTGVEEQYF | TGTGCCAGTAGTATGACAGGGGTGGAGGAGCAGTACTTC
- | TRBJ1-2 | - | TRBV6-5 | CASSYTVQWNYGYTF | TGTGCCAGCAGTTACACAGTCCAATGGAACTATGGCTACACCTTC
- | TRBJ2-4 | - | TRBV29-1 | CSVESATLPDIQYF | TGCAGCGTTGAAAGTGCTACTCTACCAGACATTCAGTACTTC
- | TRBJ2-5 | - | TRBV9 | CASSVKWGETQYF | TGTGCCAGCAGCGTAAAGTGGGGAGAGACCCAGTACTTC
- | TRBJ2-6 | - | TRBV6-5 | CASTKSRSGANVLTF | TGTGCCAGCACTAAGAGTAGGTCTGGGGCCAACGTCCTGACTTTC
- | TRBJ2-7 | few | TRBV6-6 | CASRAYEQYF | TGTGCCAGCAGGGCCTACGAGCAGTACTTC
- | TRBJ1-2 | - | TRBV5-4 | CASSLDSSNYGYTF | TGTGCCAGCAGCTTGGACAGCTCTAACTATGGCTACACCTTC
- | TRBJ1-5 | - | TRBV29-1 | CSVEDSGSQPQHF | TGCAGCGTTGAAGATTCAGGCAGTCAGCCCCAGCATTTT
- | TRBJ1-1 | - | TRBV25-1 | CASSDGGWAEAFF | TGTGCCAGCAGTGACGGTGGATGGGCTGAAGCTTTCTTT
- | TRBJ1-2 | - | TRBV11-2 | CASRFTGSANYGYTF | TGTGCCAGCAGATTCACAGGGTCGGCTAACTATGGCTACACCTTC
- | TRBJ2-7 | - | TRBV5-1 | CASSLVESNEQYF | TGCGCCAGCAGCTTGGTTGAGTCCAACGAGCAGTACTTC
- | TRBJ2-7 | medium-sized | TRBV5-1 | CASSLEQGPGDEQYF | TGCGCCAGCAGCTTGGAACAGGGCCCAGGGGACGAGCAGTACTTC
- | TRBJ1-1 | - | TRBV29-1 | CSVVGLGNTEAFF | TGCAGCGTTGTAGGGCTAGGGAACACTGAAGCTTTCTTT
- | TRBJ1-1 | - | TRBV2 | CASNQGREAEAFF | TGTGCCAGCAACCAAGGGCGTGAGGCTGAAGCTTTCTTT
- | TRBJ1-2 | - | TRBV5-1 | CASSLERGSPYGYTF | TGCGCCAGCAGCTTGGAGAGGGGGAGCCCTTATGGCTACACCTTC
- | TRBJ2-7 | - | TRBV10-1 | CASMRSEQYF | TGCGCCAGCATGAGATCCGAGCAGTACTTC
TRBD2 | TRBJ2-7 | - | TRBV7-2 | CASRLEGSGTYEQYF | TGTGCCAGCAGATTAGAGGGTAGCGGGACCTACGAGCAGTACTTC
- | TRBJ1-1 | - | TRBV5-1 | CASSLEGGPNTEAFF | TGCGCCAGCAGCTTGGAGGGGGGCCCGAACACTGAAGCTTTCTTT
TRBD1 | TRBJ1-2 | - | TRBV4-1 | CASRHKGQDYGYTF | TGCGCCAGCAGACATAAAGGACAGGACTATGGCTACACCTTC
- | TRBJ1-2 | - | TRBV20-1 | CSAWGSYGYTF | TGCAGTGCCTGGGGCTCCTATGGCTACACCTTC
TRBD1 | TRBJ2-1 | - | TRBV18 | CASSPRDRGLDEQFF | TGTGCCAGCTCACCCCGGGACAGGGGGCTCGATGAGCAGTTCTTC
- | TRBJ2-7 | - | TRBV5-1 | CASSLAADYEQYF | TGCGCCAGCAGCTTGGCGGCAGACTACGAGCAGTACTTC
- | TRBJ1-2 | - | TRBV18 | CASSAQGVRDGYTF | TGTGCCAGCTCAGCACAGGGAGTCAGGGACGGCTACACCTTC
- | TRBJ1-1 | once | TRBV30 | CAWSAWGTPQTETEAFF | TGTGCCTGGAGTGCTTGGGGAACCCCCCAGACGGAGACTGAAGCTTTCTTT
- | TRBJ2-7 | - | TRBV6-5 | CASSYRLDQKDYEQYF | TGTGCCAGCAGTTATAGATTGGACCAAAAAGACTACGAGCAGTACTTC
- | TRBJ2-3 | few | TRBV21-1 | CASSKRVGKARLFPTDTQYF | TGTGCCAGCAGCAAACGGGTAGGTAAGGCACGACTATTTCCCACAGATACGCAGTATTTT
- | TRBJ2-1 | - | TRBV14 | CASSQDGLPVWFF | TGTGCCAGCAGCCAAGATGGACTCCCTGTTTGGTTCTTC
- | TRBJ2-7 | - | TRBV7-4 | CASSPIPETVNSYEQYF | TGTGCCAGCAGCCCTATTCCGGAGACTGTTAACTCCTACGAGCAGTACTTC
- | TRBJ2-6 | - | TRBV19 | CASRQMGREVSGANVLTF | TGTGCCAGTAGGCAGATGGGACGGGAAGTCTCTGGGGCCAACGTCCTGACTTTC